A selection of T cell receptor beta chains follows, all from one sample in a study of blood T cell repertoires in COVID-19. TCRdb keeps only in-frame clones here, not all; method: immunoSEQ multiplex PCR. Of 250,000 to 300,000 clones listed, roughly nine tenths are singletons. The source material was PBMCs or T cells enriched from blood (not recorded which). These receptors were obtained from a human donor in a cohort exposed to, infected with or recovered from COVID-19 (not recorded which). The donor label of this sample is uncertain. CDR3s include the opening cysteine and the closing phenylalanine or tryptophan. The order of the fields is clone size, CDR3 length, V gene, J gene, D gene, CDR3 protein, CDR3 DNA. A D gene is named only where the DNA matches it firmly. Clone size is stated in some rows and not others, as once, few, many or a class when expanded.

-	15	TRBV7-3	TRBJ2-3	TRBD1	CASSMTGAPTDTQYF	TGTGCCAGCAGCATGACAGGGGCCCCCACAGATACGCAGTATTTT
-	16	TRBV7-9	TRBJ2-2	-	CASRPYKGVGTGELFF	TGTGCCAGCCGACCGTATAAGGGGGTCGGGACCGGGGAGCTGTTTTTT
once	18	TRBV7-2	TRBJ2-2	TRBD2	CASSLVGPGGAYPGELFF	TGTGCCAGCAGCTTAGTTGGGCCCGGGGGGGCATATCCCGGGGAGCTGTTTTTT
-	16	TRBV18	TRBJ1-6	TRBD1	CASSPPGQGGNSPLHF	TGTGCCAGCTCACCACCCGGACAGGGTGGGAATTCACCCCTCCACTTT
-	11	TRBV6-5	TRBJ2-7	-	CASIYGNEQYF	TGTGCCAGCATCTACGGGAACGAGCAGTACTTC
-	14	TRBV4-3	TRBJ2-1	-	CASSQDFWGYEQFF	TGCGCCAGCAGCCAAGATTTCTGGGGCTATGAGCAGTTCTTC
few	17	TRBV19	TRBJ1-1	TRBD1	CASSIESPWTGDTEAFF	TGTGCCAGTAGTATAGAGTCCCCCTGGACAGGGGACACTGAAGCTTTCTTT
-	17	TRBV9	TRBJ2-7	TRBD1	CASSRGAGTGGAYEQYF	TGTGCCAGCAGCCGTGGCGCCGGGACAGGGGGCGCGTACGAGCAGTACTTC
few	14	TRBV6-5	TRBJ2-1	TRBD2	CASRDSGSYNEQFF	TGTGCCAGCAGAGATAGCGGGTCCTACAATGAGCAGTTCTTC
-	16	TRBV24-1	TRBJ2-3	-	CATSDLKDSVTDTQYF	TGTGCCACCAGTGATTTGAAGGACTCCGTCACAGATACGCAGTATTTT
-	13	TRBV10-3	TRBJ1-5	TRBD1	CAIRGQCNQPQHF	TGTGCCATCAGGGGACAGTGCAATCAGCCCCAGCATTTT
-	11	TRBV3-1/TRBV3-2	TRBJ2-7	-	CASQGPYEQYF	TGTGCCAGCCAGGGCCCCTACGAGCAGTACTTC
-	14	TRBV29-1	TRBJ1-2	TRBD1	CSGEDRAENYGYTF	TGCAGCGGGGAGGACAGGGCAGAAAACTATGGCTACACCTTC
-	15	TRBV18	TRBJ2-3	-	CASSPMGRSTDTQYF	TGTGCCAGCTCACCAATGGGGCGGAGCACAGATACGCAGTATTTT
-	16	TRBV5-8	TRBJ1-2	-	CASGPESGGYGYGYTF	TGTGCCAGCGGGCCCGAGAGTGGGGGCTACGGCTATGGCTACACCTTC
-	13	TRBV11-2	TRBJ2-7	-	CASSLSGVDEQYF	TGTGCCAGCAGCTTGTCAGGGGTGGACGAGCAGTACTTC
-	15	TRBV18	TRBJ1-1	TRBD1	CASSPSEGAFTEAFF	TGTGCCAGCTCACCGTCAGAGGGGGCGTTCACTGAAGCTTTCTTT
-	15	TRBV19	TRBJ1-2	TRBD1	CASSMRGQLNYGYTF	TGTGCCAGTAGTATGCGGGGACAGCTAAACTATGGCTACACCTTC
-	16	TRBV20-1	TRBJ2-7	-	CSASSTTGIGPYEQYF	TGCAGTGCTAGTTCCACGACGGGGATCGGTCCTTACGAGCAGTACTTC
-	14	TRBV7-8	TRBJ1-5	-	CASSPRGRDQPQHF	TGTGCCAGCAGCCCGCGGGGGAGAGATCAGCCCCAGCATTTT
-	15	TRBV18	TRBJ2-1	TRBD2	CASSPTSGGTNEQFF	TGTGCCAGCTCCCCTACTAGCGGGGGTACCAATGAGCAGTTCTTC
-	15	TRBV5-1	TRBJ1-2	TRBD1	CASREAGTEVYGYTF	TGCGCCAGCAGGGAAGCCGGGACAGAAGTCTATGGCTACACCTTC
-	13	TRBV5-8	TRBJ1-3	-	CASSLRAGNTIYF	TGTGCCAGCAGCCTCCGGGCTGGAAACACCATATATTTT
-	14	TRBV27	TRBJ2-3	TRBD1	CASSPSDRSYTQYF	TGTGCCAGCAGTCCGTCGGACAGGTCCTATACGCAGTATTTT
-	15	TRBV19	TRBJ2-4	TRBD1	CASSPGTGSKNIQYF	TGTGCCAGCAGTCCCGGGACAGGGTCCAAAAACATTCAGTACTTC
-	15	TRBV10-1	TRBJ1-4	-	CASSPGHRAHEKLFF	TGCGCCAGCAGTCCGGGACACCGCGCGCATGAAAAACTGTTTTTT
once	12	TRBV2	TRBJ1-6	-	CASRHRDSPLHF	TGTGCCAGCAGGCACAGGGATTCACCCCTCCACTTT
-	16	TRBV6-5	TRBJ1-3	-	CASSYSKARSGNTIYF	TGTGCCAGCAGTTACTCGAAAGCACGGTCTGGAAACACCATATATTTT
-	12	TRBV28	TRBJ2-7	-	CASSPSGYEQYF	TGTGCCAGCAGTCCGTCGGGTTACGAGCAGTACTTC
-	13	TRBV7-9	TRBJ2-7	-	CASSLGGGYEQYF	TGTGCCAGCAGCTTAGGAGGAGGGTACGAGCAGTACTTC
-	15	TRBV6-5	TRBJ2-2	-	CASSSGLTNTGELFF	TGTGCCAGCAGCTCGGGACTCACGAACACCGGGGAGCTGTTTTTT
-	14	TRBV7-9	TRBJ2-5	TRBD2	CASSRPGGQGTQYF	TGTGCCAGCAGCCGCCCGGGGGGGCAGGGGACCCAGTACTTC
-	13	TRBV5-1	TRBJ1-1	TRBD1	CASSPGQGSEAFF	TGCGCCAGCAGCCCTGGACAGGGGAGCGAAGCTTTCTTT
-	18	TRBV19	TRBJ1-2	-	CASRPLPMGANSNYGYTF	TGTGCCAGTCGGCCCCTACCCATGGGGGCGAACTCTAACTATGGCTACACCTTC
few	11	TRBV30	TRBJ1-2	-	CAWSGTGGYTF	TGTGCCTGGAGTGGTACGGGGGGCTACACCTTC
-	13	TRBV19	TRBJ1-2	TRBD1	CASSTGTGYGYTF	TGTGCCAGTAGTACCGGGACAGGGTATGGCTACACCTTC
once	16	TRBV3-1/TRBV3-2	TRBJ1-4	-	CASSQGLSSLDEKLFF	TGTGCCAGCAGCCAAGGACTATCGAGTCTGGATGAAAAACTGTTTTTT
-	13	TRBV6-5	TRBJ1-1	TRBD1	CASGDRSNTEAFF	TGTGCCAGCGGGGACAGATCAAACACTGAAGCTTTCTTT
-	13	TRBV20-1	TRBJ1-1	-	CSASLSGNTEAFF	TGCAGTGCTAGTCTTTCAGGGAACACTGAAGCTTTCTTT
-	14	TRBV3-1/TRBV3-2	TRBJ2-2	-	CASSRRGRSGELFF	TGTGCCAGCAGCCGTAGAGGGAGGAGCGGGGAGCTGTTTTTT
-	17	TRBV7-9	TRBJ1-6	TRBD1	CASSPRTGGALLSPLHF	TGTGCCAGCAGCCCGCGGACAGGGGGCGCGCTCCTTTCACCCCTCCACTTT
-	19	TRBV27	TRBJ1-6	-	CASSLFNLLDRLMNSPLHF	TGTGCCAGCAGTTTATTTAACCTTCTGGACAGATTGATGAACTCACCCCTCCACTTT
-	12	TRBV3-1/TRBV3-2	TRBJ2-7	-	CASSTGNYEQYF	TGTGCCAGCAGTACAGGGAACTACGAGCAGTACTTC
-	15	TRBV9	TRBJ1-4	TRBD1	CASSVGGQGDEKLFF	TGTGCCAGCAGCGTAGGGGGACAGGGGGATGAAAAACTGTTTTTT
-	13	TRBV7-3	TRBJ2-7	TRBD2	CASSALSGGPVFF	TGTGCCAGCAGCGCTCTTAGCGGGGGACCCGTATTCTTC
-	16	TRBV10-3	TRBJ2-3	TRBD1	CAISELGDRAGDTQYF	TGTGCCATCAGTGAGTTGGGGGACAGGGCAGGAGATACGCAGTATTTT